The rows below give T cell receptor beta chains drawn from one sample of a study of identical twins. Each CDR3 protein gets one entry after TCRdb re-called the 5' RACE reads with MiXCR. The sample contains 150,000 or so distinct CDR3 sequences, around 3.6% of which appear only once. The sequencing sample was made of memory T cells sorted from blood. The source of these receptors is a man aged 18 to 35 in good health. The CDR3 runs from the conserved cysteine through the conserved F or W. A D gene is named only where the DNA matches it firmly. Not all rows give a size; the values are once, few, many and, for expanded clones, a class.

V: TRBV15
D: TRBD2
J: TRBJ2-4
size: many
CDR3: CATSRDSLREVAKNIQYF
DNA: TGTGCCACCAGCAGAGATAGTTTGCGGGAGGTAGCCAAAAACATTCAGTACTTC

V: TRBV5-1
D: -
J: TRBJ2-2
size: many
CDR3: CASSFFTNTGELFF
DNA: TGCGCCAGCAGCTTCTTCACGAACACCGGGGAGCTGTTTTTT

V: TRBV28
D: TRBD1
J: TRBJ1-2
size: many
CDR3: CASSFQGATGYTF
DNA: TGTGCCAGCAGTTTTCAGGGGGCGACCGGCTACACCTTC

V: TRBV21-1
D: -
J: TRBJ2-7
size: once
CDR3: CASTSWGDKRENEQYF
DNA: TGTGCCAGCACCTCCTGGGGGGACAAAAGGGAGAACGAGCAGTACTTC

V: TRBV5-5
D: TRBD1
J: TRBJ1-6
size: many
CDR3: CASSVGGQPNSPLHF
DNA: TGTGCCAGCAGCGTTGGGGGACAGCCGAATTCACCCCTCCACTTT

V: TRBV25-1
D: TRBD1
J: TRBJ2-2
size: few
CDR3: CASSVTGVRAGELFF
DNA: TGTGCCAGCAGTGTAACAGGGGTAAGGGCCGGGGAGCTGTTTTTT

V: TRBV20-1
D: -
J: TRBJ1-4
size: many
CDR3: CSAREREGKLFF
DNA: TGCAGTGCTAGAGAAAGGGAAGGAAAACTGTTTTTT

V: TRBV16
D: -
J: TRBJ1-5
size: many
CDR3: CASSRSTVNQPQHF
DNA: TGTGCCAGCAGCCGAAGTACGGTGAATCAGCCCCAGCATTTT

V: TRBV6-2/TRBV6-3
D: -
J: TRBJ1-1
size: many
CDR3: CASSYFDKNTEAFF
DNA: TGTGCCAGCAGTTATTTCGACAAGAACACTGAAGCTTTCTTT

V: TRBV7-8
D: TRBD2
J: TRBJ2-7
size: many
CDR3: CASSQRTSGKGEQYF
DNA: TGTGCCAGCAGCCAACGGACTAGCGGGAAAGGAGAGCAGTACTTC

V: TRBV6-5
D: -
J: TRBJ1-4
size: many
CDR3: CASSYRAGDEKLFF
DNA: TGTGCCAGCAGTTACCGGGCAGGGGATGAAAAACTGTTTTTT

V: TRBV20-1
D: TRBD2
J: TRBJ2-5
size: many
CDR3: CSATGTSGVRETQYF
DNA: TGCAGTGCTACGGGTACTAGCGGGGTCCGGGAGACCCAGTACTTC

V: TRBV7-9
D: TRBD2
J: TRBJ2-1
size: many
CDR3: CASSLAGGTNEQFF
DNA: TGTGCCAGCAGCTTAGCGGGAGGGACCAATGAGCAGTTCTTC

V: TRBV7-2
D: -
J: TRBJ1-2
size: many
CDR3: CASSPYLGSGGYTF
DNA: TGTGCCAGCAGCCCCTACTTGGGTTCGGGAGGCTACACCTTC

V: TRBV18
D: TRBD1
J: TRBJ2-7
size: -
CDR3: CASSDRDRSYEQYF
DNA: TGTGCCAGCTCTGACCGGGACAGATCCTACGAGCAGTACTTC

V: TRBV19
D: TRBD2
J: TRBJ2-1
size: many
CDR3: CASSASGIYNEQFF
DNA: TGTGCCAGTAGTGCCAGCGGGATATACAATGAGCAGTTCTTC

V: TRBV10-1
D: TRBD1
J: TRBJ1-1
size: many
CDR3: CASTDRGFTEAFF
DNA: TGCGCCAGCACCGACAGGGGGTTCACTGAAGCTTTCTTT

V: TRBV12-3/TRBV12-4
D: -
J: TRBJ2-7
size: many
CDR3: CASSLQVSYEQYF
DNA: TGTGCCAGCAGTTTACAGGTATCCTACGAGCAGTACTTC

V: TRBV10-3
D: -
J: TRBJ2-7
size: many
CDR3: CAISESKASAHEQYF
DNA: TGTGCCATCAGTGAGTCGAAGGCCAGCGCCCACGAGCAGTACTTC

V: TRBV6-1
D: TRBD1
J: TRBJ2-4
size: many
CDR3: CASPKGDRQENIQYF
DNA: TGTGCCAGCCCTAAAGGGGACAGACAAGAAAACATTCAGTACTTC

V: TRBV7-9
D: -
J: TRBJ2-7
size: many
CDR3: CASSDDRASYEQYF
DNA: TGTGCCAGCAGCGACGATCGGGCCTCCTACGAGCAGTACTTC

V: TRBV29-1
D: TRBD1
J: TRBJ2-3
size: many
CDR3: CSSTGGASDTQYF
DNA: TGCAGCTCAACAGGGGGCGCGTCAGATACGCAGTATTTT

V: TRBV29-1
D: -
J: TRBJ2-5
size: many
CDR3: CSVEKRGTHAQYF
DNA: TGCAGCGTTGAAAAGAGAGGGACCCATGCCCAGTACTTC

V: TRBV18
D: TRBD1
J: TRBJ2-5
size: -
CDR3: CASSPTGKGTQYF
DNA: TGTGCCAGCTCACCGACAGGGAAGGGGACCCAGTACTTC

V: TRBV5-1
D: -
J: TRBJ1-1
size: many
CDR3: CASSLSAGTTEAFF
DNA: TGCGCCAGCAGCTTGTCCGCAGGGACAACTGAAGCTTTCTTT

V: TRBV20-1
D: -
J: TRBJ2-1
size: many
CDR3: CSATSSGTPLKDEQFF
DNA: TGCAGTGCTACATCTTCCGGGACACCCCTCAAGGATGAGCAGTTCTTC

V: TRBV20-1
D: -
J: TRBJ2-5
size: -
CDR3: CSARDRGKETQYF
DNA: TGCAGTGCTAGGGACCGGGGAAAAGAGACCCAGTACTTC

V: TRBV18
D: -
J: TRBJ1-6
size: many
CDR3: CASSPRQGMNSPLHF
DNA: TGTGCCAGCTCACCACGTCAGGGGATGAATTCACCCCTCCACTTT

V: TRBV28
D: TRBD2
J: TRBJ2-2
size: many
CDR3: CATLGTSGEGATGELFF
DNA: TGTGCCACCCTGGGGACTAGCGGAGAGGGGGCGACCGGGGAGCTGTTTTTT

V: TRBV15
D: -
J: TRBJ1-5
size: many
CDR3: CATSSGERKGSQPQHF
DNA: TGTGCCACCAGCAGCGGTGAGCGGAAGGGCAGTCAGCCCCAGCATTTT

V: TRBV7-8
D: TRBD2
J: TRBJ2-1
size: many
CDR3: CASSFRGGRANNEQFF
DNA: TGTGCCAGCAGCTTTCGGGGCGGGAGGGCCAACAATGAGCAGTTCTTC

V: TRBV4-3
D: -
J: TRBJ2-2
size: many
CDR3: CASSQDWGRDTGELFF
DNA: TGCGCCAGCAGCCAAGATTGGGGCCGGGACACCGGGGAGCTGTTTTTT

V: TRBV12-3/TRBV12-4
D: TRBD1
J: TRBJ1-2
size: many
CDR3: CASSPRGNYTF
DNA: TGTGCCAGCAGCCCCAGGGGGAACTACACCTTC

V: TRBV20-1
D: -
J: TRBJ1-2
size: many
CDR3: CSAPPLHGYTF
DNA: TGCAGTGCTCCCCCCCTGCATGGCTACACCTTC

V: TRBV4-3
D: TRBD2
J: TRBJ2-1
size: many
CDR3: CASSQDGGGRVEQFF
DNA: TGCGCCAGCAGCCAAGATGGAGGAGGGAGGGTGGAGCAGTTCTTC

V: TRBV12-3/TRBV12-4
D: -
J: TRBJ2-1
size: many
CDR3: CASTSAVLYNEQFF
DNA: TGTGCCAGCACTTCAGCCGTCCTCTACAATGAGCAGTTCTTC

V: TRBV29-1
D: -
J: TRBJ2-1
size: many
CDR3: CSAAHNEQFF
DNA: TGCAGCGCTGCCCACAATGAGCAGTTCTTC

V: TRBV20-1
D: TRBD2
J: TRBJ2-7
size: many
CDR3: CSARSGLAGENLRSEAYF
DNA: TGCAGTGCGAGATCCGGACTAGCGGGAGAGAACTTGAGGTCTGAAGCGTACTTC

V: TRBV7-2
D: TRBD2
J: TRBJ2-3
size: many
CDR3: CASSLTSEGTDTQYF
DNA: TGTGCCAGCAGCCTGACTAGCGAAGGCACAGATACGCAGTATTTT

V: TRBV6-5
D: TRBD1
J: TRBJ2-1
size: many
CDR3: CASSYGTGGINEQFF
DNA: TGTGCCAGCAGTTACGGCACAGGGGGCATTAATGAGCAGTTCTTC

V: TRBV20-1
D: -
J: TRBJ1-2
size: many
CDR3: CSAKQEMGYGYTF
DNA: TGCAGTGCTAAACAGGAAATGGGCTATGGCTACACCTTC

V: TRBV12-3/TRBV12-4
D: -
J: TRBJ1-4
size: many
CDR3: CASTMGSPATNEKLFF
DNA: TGTGCCAGCACCATGGGCAGCCCAGCAACTAATGAAAAACTGTTTTTT

V: TRBV5-1
D: TRBD2
J: TRBJ2-1
size: many
CDR3: CASSLGPGTTYNEQFF
DNA: TGCGCCAGCAGCTTGGGTCCAGGGACTACCTACAATGAGCAGTTCTTC

V: TRBV27
D: TRBD1
J: TRBJ2-7
size: many
CDR3: CASSALRDRGFYEQYF
DNA: TGTGCCAGCAGTGCCCTTCGAGACAGGGGTTTCTACGAGCAGTACTTC

V: TRBV7-2
D: TRBD1
J: TRBJ2-3
size: -
CDR3: CASSWTGGTDTQYF
DNA: TGTGCCAGCAGCTGGACAGGGGGCACAGATACGCAGTATTTT

V: TRBV20-1
D: -
J: TRBJ2-1
size: many
CDR3: CSASMGDIGNEQFF
DNA: TGCAGTGCTAGCATGGGGGATATTGGCAATGAGCAGTTCTTC

V: TRBV5-1
D: -
J: TRBJ2-2
size: -
CDR3: CASSLHDRQAGELFF
DNA: TGCGCCAGCAGCTTGCACGATCGACAAGCCGGGGAGCTGTTTTTT

V: TRBV28
D: -
J: TRBJ1-1
size: many
CDR3: CASSWTQTMNTEAFF
DNA: TGTGCCAGCAGTTGGACCCAAACCATGAACACTGAAGCTTTCTTT

V: TRBV30
D: -
J: TRBJ1-3
size: many
CDR3: CAWTNREMNTIYF
DNA: TGTGCCTGGACAAACAGGGAGATGAACACCATATATTTT

V: TRBV29-1
D: -
J: TRBJ2-3
size: many
CDR3: CSVLEPGRTDTQYF
DNA: TGCAGCGTACTGGAGCCCGGGAGAACAGATACGCAGTATTTT

V: TRBV20-1
D: TRBD1
J: TRBJ2-4
size: many
CDR3: CSARGQTKNIQYF
DNA: TGCAGTGCTAGGGGACAGACCAAAAACATTCAGTACTTC

V: TRBV5-1
D: TRBD1
J: TRBJ1-4
size: many
CDR3: CASRGGDRGEKLFF
DNA: TGCGCCAGCAGAGGAGGGGACAGGGGCGAAAAACTGTTTTTT

V: TRBV4-1
D: TRBD1
J: TRBJ1-6
size: few
CDR3: CASSRTGQAYSPLHF
DNA: TGCGCCAGCAGCCGAACGGGACAGGCCTATTCACCCCTCCACTTT

V: TRBV2
D: TRBD2
J: TRBJ2-7
size: many
CDR3: CASSSSSGRTYEQYF
DNA: TGTGCCAGCAGCAGCTCTAGCGGGAGGACCTACGAGCAGTACTTC

V: TRBV5-1
D: -
J: TRBJ2-3
size: -
CDR3: CASSLTPGEDTQYF
DNA: TGCGCCAGCAGCTTGACTCCGGGTGAGGATACGCAGTATTTT

V: TRBV20-1
D: -
J: TRBJ1-5
size: -
CDR3: CSARDGVYSNQPQHF
DNA: TGCAGTGCTAGAGATGGGGTCTATAGCAATCAGCCCCAGCATTTT

V: TRBV6-1
D: TRBD2
J: TRBJ2-1
size: many
CDR3: CASSKTSGSYNEQFF
DNA: TGTGCCAGCAGTAAGACTAGCGGGAGCTACAATGAGCAGTTCTTC

V: TRBV5-1
D: -
J: TRBJ1-5
size: many
CDR3: CASSHGVNQPQHF
DNA: TGCGCCAGCAGCCATGGTGTTAATCAGCCCCAGCATTTT